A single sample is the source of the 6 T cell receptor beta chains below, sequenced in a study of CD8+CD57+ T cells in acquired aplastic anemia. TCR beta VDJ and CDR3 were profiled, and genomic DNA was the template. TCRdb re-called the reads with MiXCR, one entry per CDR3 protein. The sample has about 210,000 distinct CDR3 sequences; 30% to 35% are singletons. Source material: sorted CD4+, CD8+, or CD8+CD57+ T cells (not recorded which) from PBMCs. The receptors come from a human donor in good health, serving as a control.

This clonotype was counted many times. The CDR3 region is CATSSGISGNTIYF. The CDR3 DNA sequence: TGTGCCACCAGCAGTGGGATTTCGGGAAACACCATATATTTT. The chain has TRBV15 and TRBJ1-3; no clear D. Trimming pared 3 bases from V and 4 bases from J, leaving 10 bases between. CDR3 length: 14 amino acids. Germline V lookup: CDR1 LNHNV, CDR2 YYDKDF (reference sequence). The full variable domain, its missing parts supplied by reference TRBV15 and TRBJ1-3, is DAMVIQNPRYQVTQFGKPVTLSCSQTLNHNVMYWYQQKSSQAPKLLFHYYDKDFNNEADTPDNFQSRRPNTSFCFLDIRSPGLGDTAMYLCATSSGISGNTIYFGEGSWLTVV.

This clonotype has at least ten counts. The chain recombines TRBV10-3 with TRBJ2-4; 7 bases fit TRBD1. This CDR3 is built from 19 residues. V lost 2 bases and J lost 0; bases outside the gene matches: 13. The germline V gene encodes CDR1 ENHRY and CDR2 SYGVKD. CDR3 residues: CAISEPTKNRGLAKNIQYF. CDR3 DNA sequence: TGTGCCATCAGTGAGCCGACGAAAAACAGGGGATTAGCCAAAAACATTCAGTACTTC.

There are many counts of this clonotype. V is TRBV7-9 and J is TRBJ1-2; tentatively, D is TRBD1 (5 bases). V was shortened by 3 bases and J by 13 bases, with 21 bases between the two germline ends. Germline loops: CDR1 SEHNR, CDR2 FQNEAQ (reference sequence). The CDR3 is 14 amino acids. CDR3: CASSFEWDGEGCTF. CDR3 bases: TGTGCCAGCAGCTTCGAGTGGGACGGAGAGGGGTGCACCTTC. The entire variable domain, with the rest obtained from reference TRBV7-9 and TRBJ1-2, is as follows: DTGVSQNPRHKITKRGQNVTFRCDPISEHNRLYWYRQTLGQGPEFLTYFQNEAQLEKSRLLSDRFSAERPKGSFSTLEIQRTEQGDSAMYLCASSFEWDGEGCTFGSGTRLTVV.

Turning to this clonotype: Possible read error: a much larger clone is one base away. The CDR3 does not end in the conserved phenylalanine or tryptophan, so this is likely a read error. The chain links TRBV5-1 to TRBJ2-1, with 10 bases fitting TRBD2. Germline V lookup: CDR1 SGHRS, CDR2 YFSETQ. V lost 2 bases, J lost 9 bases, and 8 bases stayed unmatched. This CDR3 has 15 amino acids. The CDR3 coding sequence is TGCGCCAGCAGCTTCTCTCTAGCGGGAGTGGGTGAGCAGTTCCTC. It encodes CASSFSLAGVGEQFL.

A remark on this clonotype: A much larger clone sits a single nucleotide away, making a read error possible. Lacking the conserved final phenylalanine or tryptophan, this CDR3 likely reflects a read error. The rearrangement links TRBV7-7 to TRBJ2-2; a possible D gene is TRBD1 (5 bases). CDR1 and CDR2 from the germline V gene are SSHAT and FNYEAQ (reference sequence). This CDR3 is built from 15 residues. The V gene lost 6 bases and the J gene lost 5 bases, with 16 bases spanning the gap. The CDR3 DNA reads TGTGCCAGCAGTCGGGCAGGGTATCTAACCGGGGAGCTGTTTTCT. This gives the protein CASSRAGYLTGELFS.

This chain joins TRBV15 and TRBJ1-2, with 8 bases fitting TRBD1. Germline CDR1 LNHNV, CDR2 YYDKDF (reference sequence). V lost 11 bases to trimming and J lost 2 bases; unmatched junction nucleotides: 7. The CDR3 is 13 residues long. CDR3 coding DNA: TGTGCCCTCCCACGGGACAGGAACTATGGCTACACCTTC. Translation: CALPRDRNYGYTF.